The 8 T cell receptor beta chains reported below all come from one sample, sequenced in a study of blood T cell repertoires in COVID-19. TCRdb keeps only in-frame clones here, not all; method: immunoSEQ multiplex PCR. The table lists fewer than 350,000 clones, 75% to 90% of them singletons. The sequenced sample was PBMCs or T cells enriched from blood (not recorded which). The receptors derive from a woman in her 30s who had been exposed to COVID-19.

The rearrangement joins TRBV4-3 to TRBJ2-2, with D possibly being TRBD1 (5 bases). CDR1 and CDR2 (germline): LGHNA, YSLEER. This CDR3 is 14 amino acids long. V lost 0 bases, J lost 4 bases, and 6 bases lay in between. The chain's CDR3 is CASSQDQGTGELFF. The CDR3 nucleotides read TGCGCCAGCAGCCAAGACCAGGGCACCGGGGAGCTGTTTTTT.

The gene calls are TRBV28 and TRBJ2-7; 9 bases line up with TRBD1. The CDR3 has 15 amino acids. V was pared by 6 bases and J by 4 bases, with 10 bases of the junction left unmatched. The germline V gene has CDR1 MDHEN and CDR2 SYDVKM. CDR3 DNA: TGTGCCAGCAGCCCTCCGGGACAGGGAGCGTACGAGCAGTACTTC. Its translation is CASSPPGQGAYEQYF.

This clone was seen a single time. The genes are TRBV14 and TRBJ2-1; 11 positions match TRBD2. Trimming took 4 bases from V and 7 from J; bases not matched to a gene: 3. This CDR3 is 14 amino acids long. Germline assignment: CDR1 SGHDN and CDR2 FVKESK. The CDR3 DNA reads TGTGCCAGCAGCCGACTAGCGGGGTGGAATGAGCAGTTCTTC. Translation: CASSRLAGWNEQFF.

This clone appeared once. The rearrangement joins TRBV5-4 to TRBJ2-1, with 8 bases aligning to TRBD2. V shed 2 bases, J shed 0 bases, and the junction held 1 base outside the gene matches. Per the germline V gene, CDR1 is SGHNT and CDR2 is YYREEE (reference sequence). The CDR3 spans 15 residues. CDR3 DNA sequence: TGTGCCAGCAGCTTAGGACTAGCCTCCTACAATGAGCAGTTCTTC. Amino acid sequence: CASSLGLASYNEQFF.

CDR3 region: CATGGGGPYNEQFF. CDR3 sequence (DNA): TGTGCCACCGGGGGCGGGGGGCCCTACAATGAGCAGTTCTTC. The rearrangement links TRBV24-1 to TRBJ2-1, with 8 bases that match TRBD2. The germline gives CDR1 KGHDR, CDR2 SFDVKD. The V gene end was trimmed by 9 bases and the J gene end by 2 bases; junction bases not matched to a gene: 5. The CDR3 totals 14 residues.

This clone appeared once. CDR3 nucleotide sequence: TGTGCCAGTAGAACAGGGATATGGCAGCCCCAGCATTTT. Encoded protein: CASRTGIWQPQHF. V and J are TRBV19 and TRBJ1-5; a weak D match, TRBD1 (6 bases). The germline V and J ends were trimmed by 6 bases and 7 bases, with 13 bases remaining between them. This CDR3 is 13 amino acids long. Germline CDR1 and CDR2: LNHDA and SQIVND (reference sequence).

The chain recombines TRBV4-2 with TRBJ1-4, with 7 positions matching TRBD1. Germline trimming cut 0 bases from V and 11 bases from J; bases unmatched to any gene: 18. Germline CDR1 LGHNA, CDR2 YNFKEQ. The CDR3 length is 18 residues. The CDR3 sequence: CASSQDQLPGQTYGKLFF. CDR3 bases: TGTGCCAGCAGCCAAGACCAATTACCGGGACAGACCTACGGGAAACTGTTTTTT.

The J gene is TRBJ1-5, the V gene TRBV19; possible D gene TRBD1, 5 bases. The CDR3 has 15 amino acids. Between the trimmed V and J ends, which lost 6 bases and 4 bases, there was a span of 16 bases. The germline CDR1 and CDR2 sequences are LNHDA and SQIVND (reference sequence). The CDR3 sequence is CASSPGGGMNQPQHF. CDR3 DNA: TGTGCCAGTAGCCCGGGCGGGGGTATGAATCAGCCCCAGCATTTT.